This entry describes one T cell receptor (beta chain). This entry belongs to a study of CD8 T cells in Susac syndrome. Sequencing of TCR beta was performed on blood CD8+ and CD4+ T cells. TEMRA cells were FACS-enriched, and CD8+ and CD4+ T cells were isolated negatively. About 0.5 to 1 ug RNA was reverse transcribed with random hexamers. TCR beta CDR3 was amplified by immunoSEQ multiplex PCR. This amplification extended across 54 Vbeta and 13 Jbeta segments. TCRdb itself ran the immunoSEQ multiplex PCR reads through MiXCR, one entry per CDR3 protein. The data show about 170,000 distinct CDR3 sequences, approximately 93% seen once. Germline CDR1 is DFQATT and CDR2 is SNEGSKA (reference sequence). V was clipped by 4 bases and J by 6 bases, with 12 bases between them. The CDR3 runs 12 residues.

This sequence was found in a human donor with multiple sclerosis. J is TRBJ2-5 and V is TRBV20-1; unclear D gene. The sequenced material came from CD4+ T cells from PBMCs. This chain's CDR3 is CSATPGSQTQYF. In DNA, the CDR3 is TGCAGTGCTACCCCTGGTAGTCAGACCCAGTACTTC.